This T cell receptor (beta chain) was profiled in a study of T cells in Graves' hyperthyroidism and ophthalmopathy. Study-wide background: Peripheral blood was acquired at first diagnosis, ahead of any therapy whatsoever. Study results and caveats: In simple terms, a model built on 13 V-J features told ophthalmopathy apart from stable hyperthyroidism. Before onset, ophthalmopathy was predicted by the model a median about 6.2 months earlier.

The sample holds many counts of this clonotype. The target antigen is unknown. V lost 10 bases, J lost 0 bases, and 16 bases lay in between. The CDR3 sequence is 14 residues long. The germline V gene encodes CDR1 MNHEY and CDR2 SMNVEV (reference sequence). The CDR3 regions of TCR beta were amplified from RNA transcripts. A set of HTBI primers served as the primers for a first-round RT-PCR of the TCR CDR3. TCRdb re-analysed the multiplex PCR reads in MiXCR, keeping a single row per CDR3 protein. This table has approximately 630,000 distinct CDR3 sequences, 15% to 20% appearing once. Those with hyperthyroidism were 18 to 65 years old, newly diagnosed, and ill for under 2 months.

Source material: blood. The receptor comes from a woman aged 30 to 39 with Graves' hyperthyroidism. V and J are TRBV27 and TRBJ2-7, with D perhaps assigned TRBD1 or TRBD2 (5 bases each). As DNA, the CDR3 is TGTGCCACCCCGGGACCCCCTTACTCCTACGAGCAGTACTTC. Translation: CATPGPPYSYEQYF.